This TCR beta chain was captured by sequencing in a study of T cells after yellow fever vaccination. Study summary: Preparation of the low-cell-number fractions used SMART-Seq v4 Ultra Low Input.

This clonotype was counted ten times or more. This CDR3 region has 17 residues. Unmatched junction bases numbered 15, after V lost 7 bases and J lost 1 base. Germline V gives CDR1 MNHEY, CDR2 SVGEGT. TCRdb processed the 5' RACE reads anew with MiXCR; each CDR3 protein has one entry. The data hold 200,000 or so distinct CDR3 sequences, with around 6.7% observed a single time. This specimen was CD4+ T cells sorted from PBMCs, taken on the day of the yellow fever booster vaccination. This TCR was recovered from a man under 40 who received the YFV17D yellow fever vaccine. The rearrangement uses TRBV6-2 or TRBV6-3 and TRBJ2-7; 8 bases match TRBD2. The CDR3 region is CASIGSFGSGGSYEQYF. In DNA form, the CDR3 reads TGTGCCAGCATAGGAAGCTTCGGGAGCGGGGGTTCCTACGAGCAGTACTTC.